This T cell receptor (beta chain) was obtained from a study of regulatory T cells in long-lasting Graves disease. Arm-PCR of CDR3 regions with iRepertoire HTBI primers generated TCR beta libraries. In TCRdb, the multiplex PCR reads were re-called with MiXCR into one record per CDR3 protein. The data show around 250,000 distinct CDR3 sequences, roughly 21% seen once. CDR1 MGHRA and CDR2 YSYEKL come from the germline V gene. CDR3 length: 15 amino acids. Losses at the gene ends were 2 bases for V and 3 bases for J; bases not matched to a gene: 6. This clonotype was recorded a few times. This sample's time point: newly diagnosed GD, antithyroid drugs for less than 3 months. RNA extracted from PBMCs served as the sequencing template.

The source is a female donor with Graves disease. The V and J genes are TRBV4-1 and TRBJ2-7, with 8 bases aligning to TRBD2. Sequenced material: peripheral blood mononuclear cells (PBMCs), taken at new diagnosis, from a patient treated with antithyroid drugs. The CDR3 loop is CASSQFTSGDYEQYF. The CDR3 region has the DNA TGCGCCAGCAGCCAATTCACTAGCGGAGACTACGAGCAGTACTTC.